This TCR beta chain was identified during a study of CD8 T cells in Susac syndrome (dated by TCRdb to about 2019). At the level of the whole study: Whether CD8+ T cell activation and differentiation in Susac syndrome was antigen driven was tested using repertoire sequencing. The clonality of the CD8+ T cell repertoire was compared across more than 9 healthy donors, some 14 Susac syndrome patients and around 16 multiple sclerosis patients. Overall results and qualifications from the work: The number of individuals in the TCR sequencing and HLA analysis was acknowledged as relatively small.

Peripheral blood CD8+ and CD4+ T cells from healthy donors, Susac syndrome patients and multiple sclerosis patients were profiled using high-throughput TCR beta sequencing. The multiple sclerosis controls were treatment-naive patients who had stable or active relapsing-remitting disease and met the revised McDonald criteria. CD8+ TEMRA cells were enriched by FACS, while bulk CD8+ and CD4+ T cells were purified by magnetic negative isolation. Blood was collected in EDTA tubes and processed within 24 hours, with PBMCs isolated through density gradient centrifugation. PBMCs intended for TCR sequencing were frozen in liquid nitrogen and were later thawed in a 37 degrees C water bath. The sorted or isolated CD4+, CD8+ and CD8+ TEMRA cells reached a purity of at least 90%. Measured from the cysteine to the phenylalanine, the CDR3 is 15 residues long. CDR3 DNA only is kept here, 45 bases in frame from base 1. At the junction V is shortened by 7 bases and J by 0 bases, with 13 bases in between. Via the germline V gene (reference sequence), CDR1 is SEHNR and CDR2 FQNEAQ.

With regard to this clonotype: Its antigen has not been determined. No quality values exist for individual bases; no much larger clone is one base distant.

RNA was extracted using the RNeasy kit, and roughly 0.5 to 1 microgram was reverse transcribed with random hexamers. The immunoSEQ multiplex PCR assay, which covers 54 Vbeta and 13 Jbeta segments, was used to amplify TCR beta CDR3 regions. PCR amplification bias was corrected by using a synthetic template baseline for primer optimization and computational correction. In the original analysis: Reads were annotated to V, D and J genes according to IMGT and were analyzed with immunoSEQ Analyzer, with only productive sequences retained. Clonality was calculated as one minus the Shannon entropy normalized by log2 of the number of productive unique sequences. Public and private clones were assessed among the 100 most prevalent clones of each patient and control. Susac-specific clones were defined as absent from healthy and MS cohorts, 800 to 1,200 published viral clones and other ImmuneACCESS disease sequences. The raw public reads went through TCRdb reprocessing: fastp at Q25, MiXCR clone calling, in-frame beta chains kept. Rows are unified per CDR3 protein, each entry keeping the most common DNA and genes. These V and J calls are TCRdb output, not the study's own analysis. Across this sample there are roughly 400,000 distinct CDR3 sequences, with approximately 85% seen only once. Jointly, the top ten make up 0.09% to 0.15% of the sample.

This TCR came from a human donor with multiple sclerosis. The chain was built from TRBV7-9 and TRBJ2-1; the D gene is possibly TRBD2, with 6 bases matching. What was sequenced was CD8+ T cells from PBMCs. The CDR3 region has the sequence CASTPGGSSYNEQFF. The DNA is TGTGCCAGCACCCCCGGGGGAAGCTCCTACAATGAGCAGTTCTTC.